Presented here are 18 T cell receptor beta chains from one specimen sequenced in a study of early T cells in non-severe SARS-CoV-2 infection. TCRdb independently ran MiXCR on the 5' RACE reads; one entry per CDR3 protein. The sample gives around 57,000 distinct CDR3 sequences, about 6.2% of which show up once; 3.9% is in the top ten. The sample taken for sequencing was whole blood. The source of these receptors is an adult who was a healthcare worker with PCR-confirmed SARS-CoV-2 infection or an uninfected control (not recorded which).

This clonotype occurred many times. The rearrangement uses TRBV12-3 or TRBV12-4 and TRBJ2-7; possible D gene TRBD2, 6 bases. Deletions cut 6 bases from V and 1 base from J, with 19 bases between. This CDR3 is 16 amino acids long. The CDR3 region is CASRDTTGTPSYEQYF. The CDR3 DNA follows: TGTGCCAGCAGAGACACCACCGGGACTCCATCCTACGAGCAGTACTTC.

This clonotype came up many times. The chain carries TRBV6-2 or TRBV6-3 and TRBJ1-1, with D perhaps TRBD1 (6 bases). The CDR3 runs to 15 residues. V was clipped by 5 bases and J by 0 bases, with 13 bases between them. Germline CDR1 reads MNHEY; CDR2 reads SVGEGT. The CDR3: CASSMTGRMNTEAFF. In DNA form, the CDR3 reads TGTGCCAGCAGTATGACAGGAAGGATGAACACTGAAGCTTTCTTT.

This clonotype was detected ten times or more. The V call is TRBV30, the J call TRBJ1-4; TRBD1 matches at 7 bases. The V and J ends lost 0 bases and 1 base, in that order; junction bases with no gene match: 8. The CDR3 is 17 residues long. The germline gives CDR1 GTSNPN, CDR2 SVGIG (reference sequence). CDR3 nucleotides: TGTGCCTGGAGTGTAGGGGTTTACAGGGGAACTAATGAAAAACTGTTTTTT. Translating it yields CAWSVGVYRGTNEKLFF.

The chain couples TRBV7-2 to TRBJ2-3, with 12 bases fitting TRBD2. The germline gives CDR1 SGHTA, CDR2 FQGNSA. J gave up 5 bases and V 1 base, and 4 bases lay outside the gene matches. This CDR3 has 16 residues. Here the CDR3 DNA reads TGTGCCAGCAGCTTAGTAGGACTAGCGGGGATAGATACGCAGTATTTT. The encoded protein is CASSLVGLAGIDTQYF.

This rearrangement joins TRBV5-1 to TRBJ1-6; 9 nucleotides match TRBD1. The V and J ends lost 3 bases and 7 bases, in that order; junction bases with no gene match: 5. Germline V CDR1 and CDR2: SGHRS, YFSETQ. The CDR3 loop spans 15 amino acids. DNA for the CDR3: TGCGCCAGCAGCTCCTCCGGGACAGGGAATTCACCCCTCCACTTT. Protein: CASSSSGTGNSPLHF.

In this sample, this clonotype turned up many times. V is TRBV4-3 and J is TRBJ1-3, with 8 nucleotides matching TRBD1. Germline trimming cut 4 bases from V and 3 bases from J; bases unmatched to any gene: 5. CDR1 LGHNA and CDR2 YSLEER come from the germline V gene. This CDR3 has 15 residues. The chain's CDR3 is CASSPGTGFGNTIYF. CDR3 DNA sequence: TGCGCCAGCAGCCCGGGGACAGGATTTGGAAACACCATATATTTT.

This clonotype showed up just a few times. The CDR3 region is CASSLDRTNTGELFF. DNA for the CDR3: TGTGCCAGCAGTTTGGACAGGACGAACACCGGGGAGCTGTTTTTT. This chain links TRBV2 with TRBJ2-2; 7 nucleotides line up with TRBD1. After removal of 5 bases from V and 0 bases from J, the junction contained 3 bases not matched to a gene. In germline, CDR1 is SNHLY, CDR2 FYNNEI. CDR3 length: 15 residues.

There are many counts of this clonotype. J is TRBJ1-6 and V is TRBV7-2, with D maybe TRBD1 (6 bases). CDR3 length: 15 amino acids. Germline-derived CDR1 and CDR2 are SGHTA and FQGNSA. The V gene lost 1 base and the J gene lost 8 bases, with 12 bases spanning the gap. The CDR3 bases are TGTGCCAGCAGCTTAGGGGGGCAAGGGTATTCACCCCTCCACTTT. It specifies CASSLGGQGYSPLHF.

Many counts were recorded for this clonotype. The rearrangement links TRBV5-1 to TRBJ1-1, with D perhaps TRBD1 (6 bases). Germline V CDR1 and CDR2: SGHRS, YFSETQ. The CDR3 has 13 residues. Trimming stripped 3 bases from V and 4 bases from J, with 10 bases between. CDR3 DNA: TGCGCCAGCAGCTCGGGACACCCCACTGAAGCTTTCTTT. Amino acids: CASSSGHPTEAFF.

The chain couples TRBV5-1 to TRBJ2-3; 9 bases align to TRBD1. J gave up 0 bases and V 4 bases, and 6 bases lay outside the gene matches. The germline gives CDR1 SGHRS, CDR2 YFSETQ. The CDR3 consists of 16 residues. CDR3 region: CASSPWTGASTDTQYF. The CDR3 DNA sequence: TGCGCCAGCAGCCCGTGGACAGGGGCTAGCACAGATACGCAGTATTTT. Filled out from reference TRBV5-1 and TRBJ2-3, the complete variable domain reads KAGVTQTPRYLIKTRGQQVTLSCSPISGHRSVSWYQQTPGQGLQFLFEYFSETQRNKGNFPGRFSGRQFSNSRSEMNVSTLELGDSALYLCASSPWTGASTDTQYFGPGTRLTVL.

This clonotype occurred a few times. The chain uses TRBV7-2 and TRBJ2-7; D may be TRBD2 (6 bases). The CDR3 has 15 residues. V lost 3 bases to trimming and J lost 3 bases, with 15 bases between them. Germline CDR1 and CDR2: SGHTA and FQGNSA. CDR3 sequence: CASSLGLRAGYEQYF. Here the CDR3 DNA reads TGTGCCAGCAGCTTGGGACTGAGGGCTGGCTACGAGCAGTACTTC.

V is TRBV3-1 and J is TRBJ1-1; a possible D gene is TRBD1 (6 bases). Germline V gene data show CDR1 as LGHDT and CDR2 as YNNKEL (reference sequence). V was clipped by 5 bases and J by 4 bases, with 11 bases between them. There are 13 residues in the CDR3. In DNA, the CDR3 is TGTGCCAGCAGCGAAGGGGGAGTCACTGAAGCTTTCTTT. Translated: CASSEGGVTEAFF.

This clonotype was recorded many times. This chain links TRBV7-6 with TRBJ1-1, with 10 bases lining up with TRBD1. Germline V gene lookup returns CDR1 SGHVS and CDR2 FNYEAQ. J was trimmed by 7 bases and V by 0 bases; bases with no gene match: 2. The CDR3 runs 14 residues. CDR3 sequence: CASSLATGGHEAFF. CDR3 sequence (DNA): TGTGCCAGCAGCTTAGCGACAGGGGGCCATGAAGCTTTCTTT.

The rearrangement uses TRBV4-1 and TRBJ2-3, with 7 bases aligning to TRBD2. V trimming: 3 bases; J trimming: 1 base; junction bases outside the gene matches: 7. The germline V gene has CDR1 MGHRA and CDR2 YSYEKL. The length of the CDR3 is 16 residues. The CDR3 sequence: CASSHASRGGTDTQYF. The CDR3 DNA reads TGCGCCAGCAGCCACGCTAGCCGGGGGGGCACAGATACGCAGTATTTT.

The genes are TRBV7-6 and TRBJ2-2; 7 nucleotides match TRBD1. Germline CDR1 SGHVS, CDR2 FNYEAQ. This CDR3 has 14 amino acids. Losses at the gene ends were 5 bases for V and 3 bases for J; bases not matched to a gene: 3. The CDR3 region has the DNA TGTGCCAGCAGCCGACAGGGCTACACCGGGGAGCTGTTTTTT. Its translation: CASSRQGYTGELFF.

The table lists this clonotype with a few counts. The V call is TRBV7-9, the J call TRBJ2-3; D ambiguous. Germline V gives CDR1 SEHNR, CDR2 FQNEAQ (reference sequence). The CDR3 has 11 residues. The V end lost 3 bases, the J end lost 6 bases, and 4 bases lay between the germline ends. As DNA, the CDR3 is TGTGCCAGCAGCTTTGTCGATACGCAGTATTTT. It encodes CASSFVDTQYF.

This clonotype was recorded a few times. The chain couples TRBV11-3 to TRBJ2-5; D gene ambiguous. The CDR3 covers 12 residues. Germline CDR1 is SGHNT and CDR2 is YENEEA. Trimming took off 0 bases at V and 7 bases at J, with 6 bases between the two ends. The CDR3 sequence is CASSLDLWTQYF. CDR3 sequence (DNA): TGTGCCAGCAGCTTAGATCTTTGGACCCAGTACTTC.

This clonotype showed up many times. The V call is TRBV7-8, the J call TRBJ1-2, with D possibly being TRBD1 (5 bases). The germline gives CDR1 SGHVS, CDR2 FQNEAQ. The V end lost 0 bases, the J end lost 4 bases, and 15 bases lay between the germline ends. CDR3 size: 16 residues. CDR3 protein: CASSLARAVEGYGYTF. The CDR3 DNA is TGTGCCAGCAGCTTAGCCAGGGCCGTCGAGGGCTATGGCTACACCTTC.